The source of this T cell receptor beta chain is a study of shared clonotypes between healthy human individuals. Genomic DNA from each subset was divided evenly over several immunoSEQ plates. The data were produced by immunoSEQ multiplex PCR, yet TCRdb's version contains in-frame clones alone and is incomplete. The sample includes hundreds of thousands of clones, over 75% of them seen just once. The germline gives CDR1 MNHEY, CDR2 SMNVEV (reference sequence). Trimming pared 2 bases from V and 9 bases from J, leaving 17 bases between. This CDR3 has 15 amino acids. Material: memory CD8+ T cells sorted from blood. Subset indicated: CD45RO+ cells pooled with CCR7-negative TemRA cells. The J gene is TRBJ1-5, the V gene TRBV27, with a tentative D call TRBD1 (5 bases). The receptor was isolated from a young man in good health. CDR3 sequence reads: CASSLGSMAGRPQHF. In nucleotides, the CDR3 is TGTGCCAGCAGTTTAGGGTCTATGGCAGGGCGGCCCCAGCATTTT.